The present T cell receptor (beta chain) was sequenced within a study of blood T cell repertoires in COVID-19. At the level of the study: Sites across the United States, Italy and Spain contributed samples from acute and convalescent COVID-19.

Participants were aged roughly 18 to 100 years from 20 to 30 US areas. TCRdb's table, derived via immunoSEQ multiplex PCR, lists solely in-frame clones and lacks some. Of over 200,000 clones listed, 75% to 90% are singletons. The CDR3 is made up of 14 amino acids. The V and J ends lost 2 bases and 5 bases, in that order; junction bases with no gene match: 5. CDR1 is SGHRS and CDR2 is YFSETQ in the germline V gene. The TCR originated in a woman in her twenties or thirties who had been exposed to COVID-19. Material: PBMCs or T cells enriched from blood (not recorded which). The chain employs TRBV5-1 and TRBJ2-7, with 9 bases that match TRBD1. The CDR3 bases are TGCGCCAGCAGCTTCGGACAGGGGATCAACGAGCAGTACTTC. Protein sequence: CASSFGQGINEQYF.